This T cell receptor (beta chain) was sequenced in a study of metastatic and nonmetastatic thyroid tumors. This clone was counted at least ten times. MiXCR was used by TCRdb to re-call the PCR reads. Of more than 25,000 clones in the sample, 10% to 11% were seen once. Looked up from germline, CDR1 is SGHNT and CDR2 is YYREEE (reference sequence). This CDR3 spans 17 amino acids. V lost 4 bases and J lost 5; bases outside the gene matches: 12. Before thyroid surgery, none of the patients had received any treatment. Sequencing used blood. The V and J genes are TRBV5-4 and TRBJ2-2; 9 bases agree with TRBD2. This sequence originates from a female donor with papillary thyroid cancer or a benign thyroid nodule (not recorded which). Some clones in this sample may be carry-over from other donors' samples. In nucleotides, the CDR3 is TGTGCCAGCAGCAGCTATATCGGGACTAGCCCTACCGGGGAGCTGTTTTTT. Its translation: CASSSYIGTSPTGELFF.